This TCR beta chain was identified in a study of tumor-infiltrating T cells and Merkel cell polyomavirus (dated by TCRdb to 2017 to 2019). In terms of the full investigation: The study examined CD8+ T cells specific for the Merkel cell polyomavirus KLL epitope in Merkel cell carcinoma patients. Patients came in at different disease stages and had a median follow-up of roughly 2.5 years, ranging from roughly 1.1 to 6.0 years. The therapies patients received were varied and non-standardized, including chemotherapy, radiation and immunotherapies. The majority of whole-tumor samples consisted of approximately 25-micron curls cut from formalin-fixed, paraffin-embedded tissue blocks. In the whole study, one tumor sample was a frozen nodal tumor digest, and another tumor sample was a flash-frozen core biopsy of a metastasis. In approximately 15 samples, KLL-tetramer-sorted cells taken from blood or tumor-infiltrating lymphocytes underwent TRB sequencing, as did some eleven matched whole-tumor samples. Study-wide findings and limitations: Significantly improved MCC-specific survival was associated with a higher fraction of KLL-specific T cells within tumors (1.9-18% versus roughly 0-0.14%). The study examined just one viral epitope, so T cells targeting other Merkel cell polyomavirus epitopes were not captured. KLL-specific TRB repertoires were diverse and largely private, with only one public clonotype among a few hundred unique sequences, shared by two patients. The small sample size of the study (n of about twelve patients) is a limitation. More unique KLL-specific clonotypes in tumors (roughly 5-120 vs 0-3) was associated with a significant MCC-specific survival advantage (P = 0.0051).

In this sample, this clone turned up once. The antigen this receptor binds is unknown. Base-call qualities are not available, and no considerably larger clone is one nucleotide away. Robust positive staining for Merkel cell polyomavirus Large T antigen was observed by immunohistochemistry in the tumors of all patients. Roughly twelve Merkel cell carcinoma patients were included, each with robust KLL-tetramer+ populations (above 0.04% of CD8+ T cells) in blood and/or cultured TIL. All patients were Caucasian, with a median age of approximately 65 years and a range of roughly 50 to 77 years. For patients with unknown primaries who presented with nodal disease, or in cases where primary tissue was insufficient, lymph node tumors were analyzed. The CDR3 spans 15 residues, from the cysteine through the phenylalanine. The entry retains the CDR3 DNA only, 45 bases that are in frame from base 1. V sheds 3 bases and J sheds 8 bases, leaving 17 bases between their ends. CDR1 and CDR2 were assigned from the germline V gene as MGHRA and YSYEKL.

The library was produced with the immunoSEQ multiplex PCR assay. Genomic DNA extraction, TRB sequencing and normalization were performed by Adaptive Biotechnologies (Seattle, WA). The study's own analysis went as follows. Clonality was computed as one minus Shannon entropy of productive TRB sequences normalized by log2 of unique productive sequences. KLL-specific clonotypes in tumors were found by matching TCRbeta CDR3 amino acid sequences to the sequences from the tetramer-sorted sample of each patient. The table was pulled from immuneACCESS by TCRdb, which kept in-frame rearrangements only. Such tables lose some clones; where checked, under half of the loss comes from unresolved V genes, and the rest has no known cause. From that table come the V and J calls and clone size; the DNA was used to work out D and trimming. The sample table lists 20,000 to 30,000 clones, 70% to 90% of them with a count of one. 2.5% to 3% of the sample comes from the top ten.

Material: lymph node tissue. The chain is assembled from TRBV4-1 and TRBJ1-3; the D segment cannot be called with confidence. This receptor was taken from a man aged 50 or older with Merkel cell carcinoma. The CDR3 here reads CASSHQDANGDTIYF. The sequenced DNA is TGCGCCAGCAGCCACCAGGACGCCAACGGGGACACCATATATTTT.